The source of this T cell receptor (beta chain) is a study of CD8 T cells in ankylosing spondylitis (dated by TCRdb to 2017 to 2019). With regard to the full study: To find TCR variants linked to disease, the study profiled T cell receptor beta repertoires in ankylosing spondylitis patients and healthy donors. Peripheral blood samples were taken, and synovial fluid was additionally collected from ankylosing spondylitis patients. The full study cohort comprised 25 ankylosing spondylitis patients and approximately 100 healthy donors.

The research as a whole found: Blood from ankylosing spondylitis patients appeared to be characterized by a TCR beta motif made up of under ten highly homologous amino acid variants. The disease-linked clones had a CD8+ phenotype and were found at relatively low frequencies in peripheral blood. The disease-linked clones were reported as significantly enriched in matched synovial fluid samples from ankylosing spondylitis patients. Some motif variants had previously been reported in the synovial fluid and blood of reactive arthritis patients, which suggests shared mechanisms of disease initiation.

From cysteine to phenylalanine, the CDR3 is 14 amino acids long. Only the CDR3 DNA stays, 42 bases, in frame from base 1. V is shortened by 5 bases, J by 4 bases, and the region joining them spans 12 bases. CDR1 and CDR2, looked up from the germline V gene, are SGHTA and FQGTGA. In this sample, this clonotype turned up a few times. What this receptor recognizes is not known. No much larger clone is present one base from it, and per-base qualities are unavailable. Sequencing was carried out with an Illumina HiSeq 2500. Quantitative 5'-RACE with molecular barcodes was the method used to prepare the TCR beta libraries. The study's own analysis went as follows. To identify disease-linked TCR variants, a new computational method was used, one built on a probabilistic model of VDJ rearrangement. TCRdb redid the processing of the public reads, applying fastp at Q25 and MiXCR, and retained in-frame beta chains. Duplicate CDR3 protein sequences are folded into a single record with the most common DNA and genes. Clone size and V and J calls follow TCRdb, not the original study. The sample contains 250,000 to 400,000 distinct CDR3 sequences, 9.5% to 13% of them found a single time. The top ten hold 8% to 9.5% of the sample.

The chain was built from TRBV7-3 and TRBJ2-1, with the D gene not confidently named. The specimen sequenced was blood, either unsorted or a sorted T cell fraction (not recorded which). The TCR sequence derives from a female donor with ankylosing spondylitis or in good health (not recorded which). The bases are TGTGCCAGCAGCACGTCCGGGCCTTACAATGAGCAGTTCTTC. Its translation reads: CASSTSGPYNEQFF.